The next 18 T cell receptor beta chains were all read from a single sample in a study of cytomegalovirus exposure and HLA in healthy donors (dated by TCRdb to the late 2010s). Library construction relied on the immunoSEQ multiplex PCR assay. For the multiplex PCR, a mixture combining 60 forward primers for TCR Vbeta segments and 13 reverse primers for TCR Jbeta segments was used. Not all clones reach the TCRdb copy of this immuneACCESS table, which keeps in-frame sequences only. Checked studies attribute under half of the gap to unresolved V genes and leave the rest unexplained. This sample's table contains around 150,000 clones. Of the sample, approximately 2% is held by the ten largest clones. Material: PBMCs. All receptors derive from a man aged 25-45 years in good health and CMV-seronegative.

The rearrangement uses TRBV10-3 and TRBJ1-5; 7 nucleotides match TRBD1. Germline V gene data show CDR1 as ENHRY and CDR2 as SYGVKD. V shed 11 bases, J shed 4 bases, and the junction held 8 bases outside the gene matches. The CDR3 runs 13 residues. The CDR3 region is CAVATGPNQPQHF. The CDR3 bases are TGTGCCGTTGCGACAGGGCCTAATCAGCCCCAGCATTTT.

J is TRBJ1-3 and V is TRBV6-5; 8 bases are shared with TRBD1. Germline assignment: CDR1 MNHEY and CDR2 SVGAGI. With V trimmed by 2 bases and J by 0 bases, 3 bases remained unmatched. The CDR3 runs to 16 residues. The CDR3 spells CASSYRTGYSGNTIYF. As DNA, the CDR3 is TGTGCCAGCAGTTACAGGACAGGGTACTCTGGAAACACCATATATTTT.

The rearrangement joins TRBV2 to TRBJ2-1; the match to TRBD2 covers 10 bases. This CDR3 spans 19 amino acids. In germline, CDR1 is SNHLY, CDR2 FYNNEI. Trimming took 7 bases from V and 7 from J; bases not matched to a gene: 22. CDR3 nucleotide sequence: TGTGCCAGCACCGGGGACAGTGGTTTTGGGACTAGCGAAGAGAATGAGCAGTTCTTC. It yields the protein CASTGDSGFGTSEENEQFF. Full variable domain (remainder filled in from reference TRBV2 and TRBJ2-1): EPEVTQTPSHQVTQMGQEVILRCVPISNHLYFYWYRQILGQKVEFLVSFYNNEISEKSEIFDDQFSVERPDGSNFTLKIRSTKLEDSAMYFCASTGDSGFGTSEENEQFFGPGTRLTVL.

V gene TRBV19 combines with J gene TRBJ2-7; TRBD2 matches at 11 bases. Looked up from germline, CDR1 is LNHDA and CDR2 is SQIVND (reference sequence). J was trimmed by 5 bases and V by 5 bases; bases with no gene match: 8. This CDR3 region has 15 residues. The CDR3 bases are TGTGCCAGTAGTGAAATAGCGGGAGGGCTCGACGAGCAGTACTTC. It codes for CASSEIAGGLDEQYF.

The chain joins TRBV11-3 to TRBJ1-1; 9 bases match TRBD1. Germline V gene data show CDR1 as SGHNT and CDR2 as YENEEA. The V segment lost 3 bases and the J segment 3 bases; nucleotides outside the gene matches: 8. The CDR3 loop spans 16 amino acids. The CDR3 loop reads CASSLGQGFTDTEAFF. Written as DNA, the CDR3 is TGTGCCAGCAGCTTGGGACAGGGATTTACGGACACTGAAGCTTTCTTT.

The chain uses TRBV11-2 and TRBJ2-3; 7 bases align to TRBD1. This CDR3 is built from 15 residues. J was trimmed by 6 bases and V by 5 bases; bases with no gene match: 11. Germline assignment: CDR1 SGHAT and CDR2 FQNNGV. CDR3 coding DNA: TGTGCCAGCAGCCGGGACAGAGCTAGCTGGGATACGCAGTATTTT. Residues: CASSRDRASWDTQYF.

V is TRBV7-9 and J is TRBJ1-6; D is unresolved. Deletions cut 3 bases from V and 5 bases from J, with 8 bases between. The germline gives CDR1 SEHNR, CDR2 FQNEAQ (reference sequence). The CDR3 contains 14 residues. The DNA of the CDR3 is TGTGCCAGCAGCTTCGACATTAATAATTCACCCCTCCACTTT. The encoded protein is CASSFDINNSPLHF.

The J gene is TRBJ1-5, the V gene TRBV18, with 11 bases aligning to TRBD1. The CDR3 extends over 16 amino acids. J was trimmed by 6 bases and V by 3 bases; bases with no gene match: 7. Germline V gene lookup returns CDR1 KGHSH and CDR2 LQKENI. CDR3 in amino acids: CASSPTDRGQIQPQHF. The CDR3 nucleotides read TGTGCCAGCTCACCTACGGACAGGGGGCAGATTCAGCCCCAGCATTTT.

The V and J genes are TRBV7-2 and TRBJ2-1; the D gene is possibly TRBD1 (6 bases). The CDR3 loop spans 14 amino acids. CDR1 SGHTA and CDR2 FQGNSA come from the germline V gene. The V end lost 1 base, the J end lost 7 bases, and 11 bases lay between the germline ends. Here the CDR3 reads CASSLDAGVNEQFF. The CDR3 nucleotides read TGTGCCAGCAGCTTAGATGCAGGGGTAAATGAGCAGTTCTTC.

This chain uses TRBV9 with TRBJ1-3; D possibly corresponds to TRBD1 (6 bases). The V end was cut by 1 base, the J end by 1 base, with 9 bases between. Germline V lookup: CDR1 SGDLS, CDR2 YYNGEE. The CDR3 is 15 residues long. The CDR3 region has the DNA TGTGCCAGCAGCGTAAGAGGGGGTTCTGGAAACACCATATATTTT. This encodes CASSVRGGSGNTIYF.

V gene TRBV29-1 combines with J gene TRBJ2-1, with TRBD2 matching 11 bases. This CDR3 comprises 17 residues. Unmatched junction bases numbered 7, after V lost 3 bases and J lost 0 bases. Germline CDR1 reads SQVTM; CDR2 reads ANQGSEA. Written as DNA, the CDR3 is TGCAGCGTTGAGGGCCTAGCGGGAGGTCCCTCCTACAATGAGCAGTTCTTC. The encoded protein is CSVEGLAGGPSYNEQFF.

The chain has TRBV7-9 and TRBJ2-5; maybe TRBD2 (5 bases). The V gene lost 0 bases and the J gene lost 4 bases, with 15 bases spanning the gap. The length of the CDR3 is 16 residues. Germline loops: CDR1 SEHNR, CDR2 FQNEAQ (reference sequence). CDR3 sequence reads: CASSLAHGGIAETQYF. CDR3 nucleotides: TGTGCCAGCAGCTTAGCGCACGGAGGCATAGCAGAGACCCAGTACTTC. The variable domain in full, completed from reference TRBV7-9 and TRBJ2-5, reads DTGVSQNPRHKITKRGQNVTFRCDPISEHNRLYWYRQTLGQGPEFLTYFQNEAQLEKSRLLSDRFSAERPKGSFSTLEIQRTEQGDSAMYLCASSLAHGGIAETQYFGPGTRLLVL.

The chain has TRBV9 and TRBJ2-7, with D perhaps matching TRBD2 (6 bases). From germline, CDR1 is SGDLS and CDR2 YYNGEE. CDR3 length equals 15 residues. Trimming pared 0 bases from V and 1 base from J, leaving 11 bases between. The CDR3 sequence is CASSVGGGVSYEQYF. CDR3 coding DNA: TGTGCCAGCAGCGTAGGTGGCGGGGTGTCCTACGAGCAGTACTTC.

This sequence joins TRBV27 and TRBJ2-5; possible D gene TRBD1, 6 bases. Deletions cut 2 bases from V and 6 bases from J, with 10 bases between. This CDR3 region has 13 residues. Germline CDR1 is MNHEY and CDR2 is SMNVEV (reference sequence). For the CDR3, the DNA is TGTGCCAGCAGTTTAAGCAGGGGCCAGACCCAGTACTTC. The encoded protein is CASSLSRGQTQYF.

CDR3 sequence (DNA): TGCAGCTCCAGAGGGGGGGCTGATAGCACTGAAGCTTTCTTT. This gives the protein CSSRGGADSTEAFF. The genes are TRBV29-1 and TRBJ1-1; a possible D gene is TRBD1 (6 bases). This CDR3 has 14 residues. Between the trimmed V and J ends, which lost 8 bases and 4 bases, there was a span of 20 bases. Germline assignment: CDR1 SQVTM and CDR2 ANQGSEA.

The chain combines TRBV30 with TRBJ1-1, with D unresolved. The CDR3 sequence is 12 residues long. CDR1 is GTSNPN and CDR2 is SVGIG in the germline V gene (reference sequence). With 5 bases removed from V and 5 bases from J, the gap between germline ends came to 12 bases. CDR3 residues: CAWDQPGTEAFF. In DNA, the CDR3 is TGTGCCTGGGATCAGCCGGGAACTGAAGCTTTCTTT. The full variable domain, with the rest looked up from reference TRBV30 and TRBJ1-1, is SQTIHQWPATLVQPVGSPLSLECTVEGTSNPNLYWYRQAAGRGLQLLFYSVGIGQISSEVPQNLSASRPQDRQFILSSKKLLLSDSGFYLCAWDQPGTEAFFGQGTRLTVV.

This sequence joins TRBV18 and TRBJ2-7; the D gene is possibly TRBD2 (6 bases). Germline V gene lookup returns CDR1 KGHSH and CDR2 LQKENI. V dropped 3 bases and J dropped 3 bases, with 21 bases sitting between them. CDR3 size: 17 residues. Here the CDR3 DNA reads TGTGCCAGCTCACCGGCAGGTTCGAGCGGGCCACGCTACGAGCAGTACTTC. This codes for CASSPAGSSGPRYEQYF. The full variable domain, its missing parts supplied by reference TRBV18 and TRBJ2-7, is NAGVMQNPRHLVRRRGQEARLRCSPMKGHSHVYWYRQLPEEGLKFMVYLQKENIIDESGMPKERFSAEFPKEGPSILRIQQVVRGDSAAYFCASSPAGSSGPRYEQYFGPGTRLTVT.

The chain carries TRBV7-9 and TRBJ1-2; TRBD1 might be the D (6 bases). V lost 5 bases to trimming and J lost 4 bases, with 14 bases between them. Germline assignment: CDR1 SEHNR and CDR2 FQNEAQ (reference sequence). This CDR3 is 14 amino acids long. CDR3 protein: CASSPGQIVYGYTF. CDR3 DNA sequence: TGTGCCAGCAGCCCTGGACAGATCGTCTATGGCTACACCTTC.